What follows is one T cell receptor beta chain and its context. The CDR3 sequence is 15 residues long. CDR1 is SGHTA and CDR2 is FQGTGA in the germline V gene. V shed 3 bases and J 4 bases; nucleotides not matched to a gene: 4. The data stem from a study of T cell changes during pregnancy in multiple sclerosis. The protocol was immunoSEQ multiplex PCR, while the TCRdb copy is restricted to in-frame clones and leaves out a portion. Here the sample spans roughly 41,000 clones, less than 95% being singletons. This chain joins TRBV7-3 and TRBJ1-3; TRBD1 aligns across 9 bases. The TCR sequence derives from a female donor with multiple sclerosis, enrolled in a pregnancy study. The sequences come from peripheral blood, collected in the third trimester of pregnancy. The CDR3, as DNA: TGTGCCAGCAGCTTCGGGGGACAGGGAGGAAACACCATATATTTT. Translated, it gives CASSFGGQGGNTIYF. The entire variable domain, with the rest obtained from reference TRBV7-3 and TRBJ1-3, is as follows: GAGVSQTPSNKVTEKGKYVELRCDPISGHTALYWYRQSLGQGPEFLIYFQGTGAADDSGLPNDRFFAVRPEGSVSTLKIQRTERGDSAVYLCASSFGGQGGNTIYFGEGSWLTVV.